The T cell receptor beta chain described here comes from a study of blood T cell repertoires in COVID-19 (dated by TCRdb to about 2020). Broadly, across the study: Collaborator samples came from the United States, Italy and Spain and covered acute and convalescent phases of COVID-19. The prospective study material was composed of cDNA or gDNA derived from T cells, B-cell-depleted T cells, or PBMCs. Deeply sampled blood TCRbeta repertoires from subjects exposed to, actively infected with, or recovered from COVID-19 were included in the dataset. A freely available public database, intended as a resource for researchers studying the immune response to SARS-CoV-2, is where the repertoires were released. The samples were drawn from two sources: the first 160 participants of the ongoing ImmuneRACE study, and 1,000 to 1,500 subjects contributed by 6 global collaborators. The sample metadata nearly always contained a de-identified subject ID, COVID-19 status, age in years and sex. Where available, HLA class I and class II types were taken from metadata supplied by the sample provider and were not determined by assay-based typing.

Cut back by 0 bases and 11 bases, the V and J ends lie 19 bases apart. The CDR3 contains 15 residues, cysteine and phenylalanine counted. Solely the CDR3 DNA is kept, with 45 bases framed from the first base. From the germline V gene, CDR1 is KGHSH and CDR2 is LQKENI. Findings and caveats that apply to the study as a whole: The amount of clinical and demographic metadata varied by source and participant and was provided uncurated.

TCRbeta CDR3 regions were amplified from genomic DNA by means of the immunoSEQ Assay, a bias-controlled multiplex PCR. The original methods were these. The number of nucleated cells in each sample was estimated from the amplification of reference gene primers within the assay. Sequence reads were collapsed and filtered to measure the absolute abundance of every unique TCRbeta CDR3 rearrangement. For each sample, productive Simpson clonality was calculated as the square root of Simpson's diversity index across productive rearrangements. Held by TCRdb, this immuneACCESS table contains in-frame sequences only and omits some clones. Under half of the omission traces to an unresolved V gene where checked; the cause of the rest is unknown. The DNA gave D and trimming, while V, J and clone size come from that table. The sample has 250,000 to 300,000 clones on record, roughly 80% of them singletons. The ten largest clones capture 5% of the sample.

This clone showed up just a few times. No cognate antigen has been identified for it. The input lacks base qualities; no much larger clone sits a single base away. Participants in the prospective study were enrolled through a virtual design, were aged roughly 18 to 100 years, and lived in roughly 24 United States geographic areas. To assign participants to cohorts, the prospective study relied on clinical history that participants themselves reported in a screening survey and a study questionnaire. Exposed participants were defined as having been in contact with someone with a PCR-confirmed or clinician-diagnosed COVID-19 case within 2 weeks of study entry. In the prospective study, mobile phlebotomists collected whole blood, serum and a nasopharyngeal or oropharyngeal swab from each participant. Over an approximately two-month period, participants in the prospective study had the option of providing additional blood draws and questionnaires. Prospective study blood samples were shipped either frozen or at room temperature before DNA extraction.

In this chain, TRBV18 is recombined with TRBJ1-1; matching of 5 bases hints at TRBD1 as the D gene. What was sequenced was PBMCs or T cells enriched from blood (not recorded which). The origin of this receptor is a man aged 35 to 55 who had been exposed to COVID-19. The DNA sequence is given as TGTGCCAGCTCACCACCCAGTATTTTGGGACTAGGCGCTTTCTTT. The resulting protein is CASSPPSILGLGAFF.